This record concerns one T cell receptor beta chain sequence. Its antigen is still unknown. This sample was included in a study of T cell responses to AZD1222 COVID-19 vaccine. Study-level points and caveats: Donors, mostly white British, included more females; clonal diversity was possibly underestimated.

The data were produced by immunoSEQ multiplex PCR, yet TCRdb's version contains in-frame clones alone and is incomplete. The repertoire holds around 140,000 clones, with roughly 92% as singletons. Deletions cut 1 base from V and 5 bases from J, with 10 bases between. The CDR3 has 14 residues. Germline V gene sequence: CDR1 SGHDT, CDR2 YYEEEE. The sequencing here drew on peripheral blood, taken on day 0 of AZD1222 vaccination. This sequence was found in an adult in good health. The J gene is TRBJ1-3, the V gene TRBV5-6, with D maybe TRBD1 (5 bases). The CDR3 here is CASSLTGKRNTIYF. DNA for the CDR3: TGTGCCAGCAGCTTGACAGGCAAGAGAAACACCATATATTTT.